Listed below are T cell receptor beta chains from one sample, sequenced in a study of Ad26.COV2.S vaccination and SARS-CoV-2 variants. Repertoires were generated with immunoSEQ multiplex PCR, while TCRdb's copy carries only in-frame clones and drops some. The data show 300,000 to 350,000 clones, 90% seen once. This specimen consisted of peripheral blood, obtained in a trial of Ad26.COV2.S vaccine versus placebo. The receptors originated from a person aged 18-60 years who received the Ad26.COV2.S COVID-19 vaccine or a placebo. CDR3s include the opening cysteine and the closing phenylalanine or tryptophan. D genes are given only for firm matches. The size of a clone is reported for some rows only, either as once, few or many, or as a class for expanded clones.

j_call clone_size v_call d_call cdr3_aa cdr3_nt
TRBJ1-2 . TRBV5-4 TRBD1 CASSRGQGIVTNGYTF TGTGCCAGCTCCCGAGGACAGGGAATAGTTACGAATGGCTACACCTTC
TRBJ2-1 . TRBV11-2 TRBD2 CASSLMSSGGTSSYNEQFF TGTGCCAGCAGCCTCATGTCTAGCGGGGGGACTAGCTCCTACAATGAGCAGTTCTTC
TRBJ1-2 . TRBV7-9 TRBD1 CASNPALGQKTYGYTF TGTGCCAGCAACCCAGCCCTGGGACAGAAGACCTATGGCTACACCTTC
TRBJ2-7 . TRBV11-2 TRBD1 CASRGQVHEQYF TGTGCCAGCAGGGGACAGGTCCACGAGCAGTACTTC
TRBJ2-5 . TRBV6-2/TRBV6-3 . CASSSSQETQYF TGTGCCAGCAGTTCCTCACAAGAGACCCAGTACTTC
TRBJ1-2 few TRBV12-3/TRBV12-4 . CASRKNGYTF TGTGCCAGCAGAAAGAATGGCTACACCTTC
TRBJ2-1 . TRBV4-2 . CASSQEDSSYNEQFF TGTGCCAGCAGCCAAGAGGACAGCTCCTACAATGAGCAGTTCTTC
TRBJ2-1 . TRBV7-9 TRBD2 CAGEAGGTYNEQFF TGTGCCGGGGAGGCGGGAGGTACCTACAATGAGCAGTTCTTC
TRBJ1-1 . TRBV19 . CASSIVPGIPEAFF TGTGCCAGTAGTATAGTACCGGGTATCCCTGAAGCTTTCTTT
TRBJ1-1 . TRBV29-1 TRBD1 CSVAGWTGNTEAFF TGCAGCGTTGCTGGATGGACAGGGAACACTGAAGCTTTCTTT
TRBJ2-2 . TRBV7-2 . CASSSQGRYTGELFF TGTGCCAGCAGCTCACAAGGACGGTACACCGGGGAGCTGTTTTTT
TRBJ2-4 . TRBV7-2 TRBD1 CASSPTGGRNIQYF TGTGCCAGCAGCCCTACAGGGGGGAGAAACATTCAGTACTTC
TRBJ2-3 . TRBV5-6 . CASTISETVGDTQYF TGTGCCAGCACCATCTCCGAGACAGTCGGGGATACGCAGTATTTT
TRBJ2-3 . TRBV7-2 . CASSQVRWGDTQYF TGTGCCAGCAGCCAGGTTAGGTGGGGAGATACGCAGTATTTT
TRBJ2-3 few TRBV10-3 . CAISESADTQYF TGTGCCATCAGTGAGTCGGCAGATACGCAGTATTTT
TRBJ1-2 . TRBV11-3 TRBD1 CASSDGTGTIANYGYTF TGTGCCAGCAGCGACGGGACAGGAACGATAGCTAACTATGGCTACACCTTC
TRBJ2-3 . TRBV11-2 . CASSLGLSDTQYF TGTGCCAGCAGCTTAGGGCTGTCAGATACGCAGTATTTT
TRBJ1-2 . TRBV27 . CASSLREGYGYTF TGTGCCAGCAGTTTACGTGAGGGCTATGGCTACACCTTC
TRBJ1-2 . TRBV18 . CASSPRATDGYTF TGTGCCAGCTCACCTAGGGCAACGGATGGCTACACCTTC
TRBJ1-2 . TRBV2 TRBD1 CASSVDRGVYGYTF TGTGCCAGCAGTGTCGACAGGGGGGTCTATGGCTACACCTTC
TRBJ2-1 . TRBV6-2/TRBV6-3 . CASSYGPGNEQFF TGTGCCAGCAGTTATGGGCCAGGGAATGAGCAGTTCTTC
TRBJ1-5 once TRBV28 . CASKKGLDNQPQHF TGTGCCAGCAAAAAGGGCCTGGACAATCAGCCCCAGCATTTT
TRBJ2-7 . TRBV4-3 . CASSQDNRVGGLRYEQYF TGCGCCAGCAGCCAAGATAATCGGGTGGGGGGACTTCGGTACGAGCAGTACTTC
TRBJ1-6 . TRBV6-5 TRBD1 CASRSGTANSPLHF TGTGCCAGCAGGTCCGGGACAGCCAATTCACCCCTCCACTTT
TRBJ1-6 . TRBV4-3 TRBD1 CASSQDRVGGFYNSPLHF TGCGCCAGCAGCCAAGACAGGGTAGGGGGCTTCTATAATTCACCCCTCCACTTT
TRBJ2-7 . TRBV2 . CASNPGGFYEQYF TGTGCCAGCAACCCGGGGGGCTTCTACGAGCAGTACTTC
TRBJ2-7 . TRBV7-2 TRBD1 CASSLGPGQVLRGEQYF TGTGCCAGCAGCTTAGGGCCGGGACAGGTGTTACGAGGGGAGCAGTACTTC
TRBJ2-3 . TRBV4-3 TRBD2 CASSQGWEGGPLPRSTDTQYF TGCGCCAGCAGCCAAGGATGGGAGGGAGGCCCCCTTCCGAGGAGCACAGATACGCAGTATTTT
TRBJ2-5 . TRBV6-5 . CASSYGRPEVETQYF TGTGCCAGCAGTTACGGGAGACCTGAGGTTGAGACCCAGTACTTC
TRBJ2-1 . TRBV14 TRBD2 CASSQQTSGSSYNEQFF TGTGCCAGCAGCCAGCAGACTAGCGGGAGCTCCTACAATGAGCAGTTCTTC
TRBJ1-1 . TRBV5-1 . CASSVGRRQENTEAFF TGCGCCAGCAGCGTTGGAAGGCGGCAGGAGAACACTGAAGCTTTCTTT
TRBJ1-2 . TRBV12-3/TRBV12-4 TRBD1 CASSLGQGDGYTF TGTGCCAGCAGTTTAGGGCAGGGGGACGGCTACACCTTC
TRBJ2-7 . TRBV7-9 . CASSLVPYEQYF TGTGCCAGCAGCTTAGTACCCTACGAGCAGTACTTC
TRBJ1-4 . TRBV5-5 . CASSLGRVEGEKLFF TGTGCCAGCAGCTTGGGTAGGGTTGAAGGGGAAAAACTGTTTTTT
TRBJ2-3 . TRBV9 TRBD1 CASQKQEDRAGTDTQYF TGTGCCAGCCAAAAACAAGAGGACAGGGCCGGCACAGATACGCAGTATTTT
TRBJ1-2 . TRBV7-9 TRBD1 CASNRQGGYGYTF TGTGCCAGCAACCGCCAGGGGGGCTATGGCTACACCTTC
TRBJ2-6 . TRBV19 . CASMLDGANVLTF TGTGCCAGTATGCTGGATGGGGCCAACGTCCTGACTTTC
TRBJ1-1 . TRBV4-1 . CASSQENPFQGVTEAFF TGCGCCAGCAGCCAAGAAAACCCCTTCCAGGGAGTCACTGAAGCTTTCTTT
TRBJ2-3 . TRBV28 TRBD2 CASSVAGEGWYF TGTGCCAGCAGTGTAGCGGGAGAAGGTTGGTATTTT
TRBJ1-2 . TRBV4-2 TRBD1 CASSTRQGSVYGYTF TGTGCCAGCAGCACCCGACAGGGGTCCGTCTATGGCTACACCTTC
TRBJ2-3 . TRBV7-2 . CASSSREPYTDTQYF TGTGCCAGCAGCTCCCGGGAGCCGTACACAGATACGCAGTATTTT
TRBJ2-7 . TRBV15 TRBD1 CATSSGIFGQGGYEQYF TGTGCCACCAGCAGCGGTATCTTCGGACAGGGGGGCTACGAGCAGTACTTC
TRBJ1-5 . TRBV7-9 . CASSLGGYNQPQHF TGTGCCAGCAGCTTAGGGGGGTACAATCAGCCCCAGCATTTT
TRBJ2-1 . TRBV6-2/TRBV6-3 . CASSYTEGNEQFF TGTGCCAGCAGTTACACAGAAGGGAATGAGCAGTTCTTC
TRBJ2-1 . TRBV13 TRBD2 CASSPRELADNEQFF TGTGCCAGCAGCCCTCGGGAACTAGCGGACAATGAGCAGTTCTTC
TRBJ2-1 . TRBV27 . CASFGGSAGDNEQFF TGTGCCAGCTTTGGGGGCAGCGCGGGAGACAATGAGCAGTTCTTC
TRBJ2-3 . TRBV27 . CASSLGLAGDFDTQYF TGTGCCAGCAGTTTAGGCCTGGCAGGGGATTTTGATACGCAGTATTTT
TRBJ1-4 . TRBV14 TRBD1 CASKRQGWNEKLFF TGTGCCAGCAAGAGACAGGGGTGGAATGAAAAACTGTTTTTT